These 24 T cell receptor beta chains came from one sample sequenced in a study of beta chain features in type 1 diabetes. Broader study findings: In every one of the four CD4+ subsets, TCRB CDR3s were moderately but significantly shorter in Type 1 diabetes patients.

What these receptors recognize is not known. Expressed TCRB transcripts were sequenced, since all the RNA that had been isolated was reverse transcribed. TCRdb keeps only in-frame clones here, not all; method: immunoSEQ multiplex PCR. The sample lists hundreds of thousands of clones, approximately 9.7% occurring once. Sequenced: central memory CD4+ T cells from blood. These receptors came from a young man with type 1 diabetes.

The rearrangement joins TRBV27 to TRBJ2-6, with D perhaps matching TRBD2 (6 bases). CDR3 length: 17 residues. From germline, CDR1 is MNHEY and CDR2 SMNVEV (reference sequence). V shed 3 bases and J shed 0 bases, with 12 bases lying between them. The DNA for the CDR3 is TGTGCCAGCAGTTTGTGGGCGGGGAGCTCTGGGGCCAACGTCCTGACTTTC. This gives the protein CASSLWAGSSGANVLTF.

The chain employs TRBV9 and TRBJ2-1, with D perhaps being TRBD1 or TRBD2 (5 bases each). The CDR3 totals 15 residues. V lost 1 base and J lost 2, with 10 bases in between. CDR1 is SGDLS, CDR2 YYNGEE, per germline. The CDR3 reads CASSVTGDAYNEQFF. In nucleotides, the CDR3 is TGTGCCAGCAGCGTAACCGGGGACGCCTACAATGAGCAGTTCTTC.

This rearrangement joins TRBV7-2 to TRBJ2-5; 12 bases fit TRBD2. The CDR3 contains 16 residues. Germline V lookup: CDR1 SGHTA, CDR2 FQGNSA. V shed 5 bases, J shed 4 bases, and the junction held 8 bases outside the gene matches. CDR3 sequence reads: CASSARLAGDAETQYF. The CDR3 DNA reads TGTGCCAGCAGCGCAAGACTAGCGGGGGACGCAGAGACCCAGTACTTC.

This clone occurred a few times. The CDR3 DNA reads TGTGCCAGCAGCTTGGGACAGAATTCACCCCTCCACTTT. Its protein product is CASSLGQNSPLHF. The chain couples TRBV7-2 to TRBJ1-6; TRBD1 agrees at 7 bases. Germline trimming cut 3 bases from V and 7 bases from J; bases unmatched to any gene: 0. The CDR3 totals 13 residues. In germline, CDR1 is SGHTA, CDR2 FQGNSA.

This clone was detected ten times or more. This chain links TRBV28 with TRBJ2-7, with D unresolved. Germline lookup yields CDR1 MDHEN and CDR2 SYDVKM. V was shortened by 5 bases and J by 3 bases, with 2 bases between the two germline ends. This CDR3 contains 10 residues. The chain's CDR3 is CASSHYEQYF. DNA of the CDR3: TGTGCCAGCAGTCACTACGAGCAGTACTTC.

This clone came up a few times. The V call is TRBV7-7, the J call TRBJ2-5; 8 positions match TRBD2. Germline V gene data show CDR1 as SSHAT and CDR2 as FNYEAQ (reference sequence). This CDR3 is 15 amino acids long. V shed 5 bases, J shed 5 bases, and the junction held 10 bases outside the gene matches. CDR3 amino acids: CASSPSGGGEETQYF. In DNA form, the CDR3 reads TGTGCCAGCAGCCCCTCGGGGGGGGGCGAGGAGACCCAGTACTTC.

The J gene is TRBJ2-7, the V gene TRBV5-1; 9 bases fit TRBD1. Per the germline V gene, CDR1 is SGHRS and CDR2 is YFSETQ. The CDR3 totals 15 residues. V lost 2 bases, J lost 5 bases, and 8 bases stayed unmatched. The CDR3 DNA sequence: TGCGCCAGCAGCTTTGTTTGGGACAGGGCGGACGAGCAGTACTTC. It codes for CASSFVWDRADEQYF.

This clone appeared a few times. The CDR3 DNA reads TGTGCCGCCGGCGGCCAGACCGTTACCTACGAGCAGTACTTC. It specifies CAAGGQTVTYEQYF. The chain recombines TRBV10-3 with TRBJ2-7; D is ambiguous. V was pared by 11 bases and J by 2 bases, with 19 bases between. The CDR3 loop spans 14 amino acids. Germline V gene sequence: CDR1 ENHRY, CDR2 SYGVKD.

The V call is TRBV28, the J call TRBJ1-2, with TRBD1 matching over 7 bases. J was trimmed by 8 bases and V by 11 bases; bases with no gene match: 11. Germline CDR1 MDHEN, CDR2 SYDVKM. The length of the CDR3 is 12 residues. CDR3 sequence: CAWSRQGRGYTF. DNA of the CDR3: TGTGCCTGGTCTCGACAGGGAAGGGGCTACACCTTC.

This clone was counted only a few times. The chain combines TRBV11-2 with TRBJ1-4; D may be TRBD1 (5 bases). There are 11 residues in the CDR3. Trimming cost V 11 bases and J 13 bases, with 17 bases left between them. Germline V lookup: CDR1 SGHAT, CDR2 FQNNGV. The CDR3 region has the DNA TGTGCCTCTGGCGGGGCAGGGAGACTGTTTTTT. This encodes CASGGAGRLFF. The whole variable domain, filled in from reference TRBV11-2 and TRBJ1-4, reads EAGVAQSPRYKIIEKRQSVAFWCNPISGHATLYWYQQILGQGPKLLIQFQNNGVVDDSQLPKDRFSAERLKGVDSTLKIQPAKLEDSAVYLCASGGAGRLFFGSGTQLSVL.

The gene calls are TRBV2 and TRBJ2-7; 8 nucleotides align to TRBD2. J lost 2 bases, V lost 6 bases, and 9 bases had no gene match. Germline V CDR1 and CDR2: SNHLY, FYNNEI. CDR3 length: 15 residues. The CDR3 DNA reads TGTGCCAGCAGCCAGGGCAGCGGGGGAACCTACGAGCAGTACTTC. Protein product: CASSQGSGGTYEQYF. Filled out from reference TRBV2 and TRBJ2-7, the complete variable domain reads EPEVTQTPSHQVTQMGQEVILRCVPISNHLYFYWYRQILGQKVEFLVSFYNNEISEKSEIFDDQFSVERPDGSNFTLKIRSTKLEDSAMYFCASSQGSGGTYEQYFGPGTRLTVT.

This rearrangement joins TRBV28 to TRBJ1-1, with D possibly being TRBD1 (5 bases). CDR3 length: 13 residues. Germline values: CDR1 MDHEN, CDR2 SYDVKM. With 10 bases removed from V and 4 bases from J, the gap between germline ends came to 16 bases. CDR3 in amino acids: CATLPGGTTEAFF. The CDR3 DNA follows: TGTGCCACCCTCCCTGGGGGGACCACTGAAGCTTTCTTT.

This clone has only a few counts. The rearrangement links TRBV19 to TRBJ2-6; the D gene is possibly TRBD1 (5 bases). Germline V gene data show CDR1 as LNHDA and CDR2 as SQIVND (reference sequence). The CDR3 loop spans 17 amino acids. Trimming stripped 5 bases from V and 4 bases from J, with 18 bases between. CDR3 loop: CASSPGQGTRGANVLTF. As DNA, the CDR3 is TGTGCCAGTAGTCCCGGGCAGGGAACGAGAGGGGCCAACGTCCTGACTTTC. The full variable domain, in which reference TRBV19 and TRBJ2-6 provide the parts outside the CDR3, is DGGITQSPKYLFRKEGQNVTLSCEQNLNHDAMYWYRQDPGQGLRLIYYSQIVNDFQKGDIAEGYSVSREKKESFPLTVTSAQKNPTAFYLCASSPGQGTRGANVLTFGAGSRLTVL.

The rearrangement uses TRBV12-5 and TRBJ2-1; D not certain. V was cut by 2 bases and J by 11 bases, with 10 bases left in between. The V gene's germline CDR1 is LGHNT and CDR2 FRNRAP. This CDR3 is 12 amino acids long. In DNA, the CDR3 is TGTGCTAGTGGTTTGTGGCAAAATCAGCAGTTCTTC. It yields the protein CASGLWQNQQFF.

The V and J genes are TRBV29-1 and TRBJ2-3; TRBD2 agrees at 10 bases. The V gene's germline CDR1 is SQVTM and CDR2 ANQGSEA. This CDR3 has 15 amino acids. The J segment lost 2 bases and the V segment lost 5 bases, leaving 7 bases of the junction unmatched. The CDR3 DNA reads TGCAGCGTTCTTGGGCTAGCGGGGGCCACAGATACGCAGTATTTT. This gives the protein CSVLGLAGATDTQYF.

This clone turned up a few times. Other DNA sequences from this sample encode an identical CDR3 as well. V usage is TRBV2 and J usage is TRBJ1-5; unclear D gene. Germline V gene data show CDR1 as SNHLY and CDR2 as FYNNEI. V lost 6 bases and J lost 4, with 10 bases in between. This CDR3 has 13 residues. CDR3 sequence (DNA): TGTGCCAGCAGCGGTGATGGGAATCAGCCCCAGCATTTT. Protein product: CASSGDGNQPQHF.

The chain links TRBV18 to TRBJ2-1; 11 bases match TRBD2. The CDR3 is made up of 15 amino acids. Unmatched junction bases numbered 3, after V lost 3 bases and J lost 5 bases. Per germline, CDR1 KGHSH and CDR2 LQKENI. CDR3 region: CASSPLAGGDNEQFF. CDR3 bases: TGTGCCAGCTCACCCCTAGCGGGGGGAGACAATGAGCAGTTCTTC.

The V gene is TRBV5-4, the J gene TRBJ1-6, with 9 bases identical to TRBD1. Germline assignment: CDR1 SGHNT and CDR2 YYREEE (reference sequence). This CDR3 region has 19 residues. After removal of 0 bases from V and 0 bases from J, the junction contained 7 bases not matched to a gene. CDR3 coding DNA: TGTGCCAGCAGCTTGGCGACAGGGGGTCTGAGCTCCTATAATTCACCCCTCCACTTT. Translated: CASSLATGGLSSYNSPLHF.

This sequence joins TRBV9 and TRBJ1-1; unclear D gene. Trimming removed 2 bases at V and 2 bases at J, with 13 bases between. The CDR3 has 15 residues. CDR1 is SGDLS and CDR2 is YYNGEE in the germline V gene. CDR3 DNA: TGTGCCAGCAGCGTCCCCCGGGGTAGCAACACTGAAGCTTTCTTT. Protein product: CASSVPRGSNTEAFF.

This clone was counted a few times. V gene TRBV5-4 combines with J gene TRBJ2-7, with TRBD1 matching over 9 bases. The CDR3 runs 14 residues. Germline lookup yields CDR1 SGHNT and CDR2 YYREEE (reference sequence). Trimming removed 4 bases from V and 7 bases from J; junction bases left unmatched: 9. The CDR3 DNA is TGTGCCAGCAGCAGGGGACAGGGCTTCTGGGAGCAGTACTTC. It yields the protein CASSRGQGFWEQYF.

The rearrangement uses TRBV4-1 and TRBJ1-3; tentatively, D is TRBD1 (5 bases). The CDR3 sequence is 18 residues long. Germline loops: CDR1 MGHRA, CDR2 YSYEKL. V lost 0 bases to trimming and J lost 0 bases, with 15 bases between them. The CDR3 DNA reads as TGCGCCAGCAGCCAAGAACGGTGGACTCAGGGCTCTGGAAACACCATATATTTT. This encodes CASSQERWTQGSGNTIYF.

Only a few counts were recorded for this clone. This rearrangement joins TRBV7-2 to TRBJ1-5, with 12 bases identical to TRBD1. This CDR3 comprises 18 residues. The germline CDR1 and CDR2 sequences are SGHTA and FQGNSA. Germline trimming cut 2 bases from V and 2 bases from J; bases unmatched to any gene: 7. The CDR3 DNA follows: TGTGCCAGCAGCTTAACGGGACAGGGGGCGGGAGGCAATCAGCCCCAGCATTTT. This translates into CASSLTGQGAGGNQPQHF.

This clone was seen repeatedly, ten times or more. The V gene is TRBV7-9, the J gene TRBJ1-1, with no clear D. The V gene lost 5 bases and the J gene lost 0 bases, with 13 bases spanning the gap. The CDR3 is 15 amino acids. CDR1 and CDR2 (germline): SEHNR, FQNEAQ (reference sequence). CDR3 sequence reads: CASSPRGKMNTEAFF. CDR3 DNA: TGTGCCAGCAGCCCACGCGGGAAGATGAACACTGAAGCTTTCTTT. Supplemented by reference TRBV7-9 and TRBJ1-1, the full variable domain reads DTGVSQNPRHKITKRGQNVTFRCDPISEHNRLYWYRQTLGQGPEFLTYFQNEAQLEKSRLLSDRFSAERPKGSFSTLEIQRTEQGDSAMYLCASSPRGKMNTEAFFGQGTRLTVV.

This clone has more than one count but fewer than ten. A junction boundary mismatches the germline segment, possibly from a read error. The genes are TRBV16 and TRBJ1-1; D unclear. This CDR3 has 13 residues. CDR1 KGHSY and CDR2 FQNENV come from the germline V gene. The CDR3 DNA follows: TGTGCCAGCAGCCAATACAGAAACACTGAAACTTTCTTT. Its translation is CASSQYRNTETFF.